This is a list of T cell receptor beta chains from one sample in a study of blood T cell repertoires in COVID-19. Assay used: immunoSEQ multiplex PCR; TCRdb lists only in-frame clones, some missing. This table holds some 380,000 clones, approximately 85% found once. The sequencing input was PBMCs or T cells enriched from blood (not recorded which). The receptor set was obtained from a woman aged 40 to 50 with acute COVID-19. Each CDR3 is given with its conserved first and last residue. D genes are given only for firm matches. Part of the rows lack a size; the others show once, few, many or a class for expanded clones.

TRBD1,NA,TRBJ2-7,TRBV4-1,TGCGCCAGCAGCCAGGGACAGGGGACCTACGAGCAGTACTTC,CASSQGQGTYEQYF
NA,once,TRBJ2-1,TRBV19,TGTGCCAGTTACAGGGCCCGTTGGGGCAATGAGCAGTTCTTC,CASYRARWGNEQFF
NA,NA,TRBJ1-5,TRBV2,TGTGCCAGCAGCGAAGGTCTCAATCAGCCCCAGCATTTT,CASSEGLNQPQHF
TRBD2,NA,TRBJ2-3,TRBV3-1/TRBV3-2,TGTGCCAGCAGCCCTGAGCGGGGGCGCCTCACAGATACGCAGTATTTT,CASSPERGRLTDTQYF
TRBD1,few,TRBJ1-5,TRBV19,TGTGCCAGTAGCGGAGGGGGCGGAAGCAATCAGCCCCAGCATTTT,CASSGGGGSNQPQHF
NA,NA,TRBJ1-3,TRBV9,TGTGCCAGCGGGCAGGGGATGGGAAACACCATATATTTT,CASGQGMGNTIYF
TRBD2,NA,TRBJ2-2,TRBV5-1,TGCGCCAGCAGCTCCCGGACTAGCGGGGGGGCCGGGGAGCTGTTTTTT,CASSSRTSGGAGELFF
TRBD1,NA,TRBJ1-4,TRBV7-2,TGTGCCAGCAGCTCCGGACAGGCCCGACCTTATGAAAAACTGTTTTTT,CASSSGQARPYEKLFF
NA,NA,TRBJ1-2,TRBV7-2,TGTGCCAGCAGCTTAATTGGCACGCAGGGTGGCTACACCTTC,CASSLIGTQGGYTF
TRBD1,few,TRBJ1-5,TRBV6-6,TGTGCCATAAGGGACAGGTGGGTTCAGCCCCAGCATTTT,CAIRDRWVQPQHF